This record looks at one T cell receptor beta chain sequence and its context. Its antigen is unknown. The CDR3 has 16 amino acids. Trimming at V came to 4 bases and at J to 2 bases, leaving 11 bases not matched to a gene. Germline V lookup: CDR1 MGHRA, CDR2 YSYEKL. This sample stems from a study of OX40 agonist ivuxolimab in advanced cancers. Study-wide points: Averaged across samples, CD8+ T cells carried more expanded clones than CD4+ did. Among some nonresponders, normalized T-cell clonal expansion was also low. Antigen specificity remained undetermined for the expanded peripheral T cells.

Clones were read by immunoSEQ multiplex PCR, and TCRdb kept only the in-frame ones, dropping some. The sample has more than 90,000 clones, around 83% seen once. The receptor was derived from an adult with an advanced solid tumor such as melanoma, head and neck, liver or kidney cancer. The V call is TRBV4-1, the J call TRBJ2-7, with 7 bases fitting TRBD1. Sample: CD4+ or CD8+ T cells sorted from blood, taken in a trial of the OX40 agonist ivuxolimab. CDR3 in DNA: TGCGCCAGCAGCCGCATCGGACAGGAAAGGACCTACGAGCAGTACTTC. This sequence encodes CASSRIGQERTYEQYF.